The clone carrying this T cell receptor (beta chain) came up once. Its specificity is not known. The sample is drawn from a study of T cell responses to AZD1222 COVID-19 vaccine. The study, taken as a whole, reports: It should be noted that donors were predominantly white British and more often female, and clonal diversity was possibly underestimated.

Assay used: immunoSEQ multiplex PCR; TCRdb lists only in-frame clones, some missing. The sample carries around 78,000 clones, about 90% recorded once. Germline values: CDR1 SEHNR, CDR2 FQNEAQ (reference sequence). This CDR3 spans 15 amino acids. V dropped 5 bases and J dropped 8 bases, with 18 bases sitting between them. The sequence derives from an adult who received the AZD1222 COVID-19 vaccine. This chain links TRBV7-9 with TRBJ1-4; tentative D call: TRBD1 (5 bases). The sample consisted of peripheral blood, taken 28 days after the second AZD1222 dose. DNA of the CDR3: TGTGCCAGCAGCGAGGACCGAGGGGTCGGGGAAAAACTGTTTTTT. This codes for CASSEDRGVGEKLFF.